Shown below are 17 T cell receptor beta chains from a single sample sequenced in a study of blood T cell repertoires in COVID-19. Clones were sequenced by immunoSEQ multiplex PCR, and TCRdb holds only the in-frame ones, with some missing. This table holds about 280,000 clones, 88% found once. Sequencing was carried out using peripheral blood. The source of these receptors is a woman aged 25 to 39 with COVID-19, enrolled during active disease.

This clone has just one count. The CDR3 sequence: CASSHPGTSALNEQFF. In DNA, the CDR3 is TGTGCCAGCAGCCACCCCGGGACTAGCGCACTCAATGAGCAGTTCTTC. This chain uses TRBV3-1 (or the pseudogene TRBV3-2) with TRBJ2-1; TRBD2 matches at 10 bases. Per the germline V gene, CDR1 is LGHDT and CDR2 is YNNKEL (reference sequence). The CDR3 is 16 amino acids. With V trimmed by 3 bases and J by 6 bases, 8 bases remained unmatched.

DNA of the CDR3: TGTGCCAGCAAAACTACAGGAACCTACGAGCAGTACTTC. It codes for CASKTTGTYEQYF. The J gene is TRBJ2-7, the V gene TRBV6-5, with D possibly being TRBD1 (5 bases). CDR3 length: 13 amino acids. V lost 7 bases to trimming and J lost 2 bases, with 12 bases between them. Looked up from germline, CDR1 is MNHEY and CDR2 is SVGAGI.

The table lists this clone with a count of one. The chain is built from TRBV5-6 and TRBJ2-7; a weak D match, TRBD1 (6 bases). This CDR3 is built from 12 residues. Trimming took off 4 bases at V and 6 bases at J, with 11 bases between the two ends. Germline V lookup: CDR1 SGHDT, CDR2 YYEEEE. CDR3 sequence reads: CASSLGQTEQYF. CDR3 coding DNA: TGTGCCAGCAGCCTCGGACAGACCGAGCAGTACTTC.

This chain's CDR3 is CASSNKLRRGVQETQYF. CDR3 nucleotide sequence: TGTGCCAGCAGCAACAAACTTCGGCGGGGGGTACAAGAGACCCAGTACTTC. The J gene is TRBJ2-5, the V gene TRBV11-2; the match to TRBD2 covers 8 bases. With V trimmed by 5 bases and J by 2 bases, 13 bases remained unmatched. The CDR3 spans 17 residues. Germline CDR1 is SGHAT and CDR2 is FQNNGV. The whole variable domain, remainder taken from reference TRBV11-2 and TRBJ2-5, is EAGVAQSPRYKIIEKRQSVAFWCNPISGHATLYWYQQILGQGPKLLIQFQNNGVVDDSQLPKDRFSAERLKGVDSTLKIQPAKLEDSAVYLCASSNKLRRGVQETQYFGPGTRLLVL.

The V call is TRBV3-1 (or the pseudogene TRBV3-2), the J call TRBJ2-5; D is ambiguous. The CDR3 extends over 11 amino acids. V gave up 4 bases and J gave up 5 bases, with 5 bases separating them. Germline values: CDR1 LGHDT, CDR2 YNNKEL (reference sequence). CDR3 nucleotides: TGTGCCAGCAGCCGGGCGGAGACCCAGTACTTC. Translated, it gives CASSRAETQYF.

This clone was picked up one time. Other DNA sequences in this specimen translate into the identical CDR3. This chain links TRBV6-1 with TRBJ1-5; unclear D gene. The CDR3 is made up of 14 amino acids. V was shortened by 1 base and J by 0 bases, with 4 bases between the two germline ends. The germline V gene encodes CDR1 MNHNS and CDR2 SASEGT. In DNA form, the CDR3 reads TGTGCCAGCAGTGAAGGGAGTAGCAATCAGCCCCAGCATTTT. Protein product: CASSEGSSNQPQHF.

The chain links TRBV5-1 to TRBJ1-4, with D uncertain. Germline V CDR1 and CDR2: SGHRS, YFSETQ. CDR3 length: 15 amino acids. Deletions cut 7 bases from V and 7 bases from J, with 20 bases between. The CDR3 loop reads CASASLPGVSEKLFF. CDR3 coding DNA: TGCGCCAGCGCGTCTCTCCCCGGGGTTAGTGAAAAACTGTTTTTT. The whole variable domain, filled in from reference TRBV5-1 and TRBJ1-4, reads KAGVTQTPRYLIKTRGQQVTLSCSPISGHRSVSWYQQTPGQGLQFLFEYFSETQRNKGNFPGRFSGRQFSNSRSEMNVSTLELGDSALYLCASASLPGVSEKLFFGSGTQLSVL.

This chain connects TRBV12-3 or TRBV12-4 to TRBJ2-1; 8 bases map to TRBD1. There are 13 residues in the CDR3. The trim removed 10 bases at V and 4 bases at J, leaving 6 bases unmatched. CDR3 nucleotide sequence: TGTGCCACCCGGACAGGGCCTTACAATGAGCAGTTCTTC. As protein: CATRTGPYNEQFF.

The chain employs TRBV7-9 and TRBJ1-1, with unresolved D. Trimming shortened V by 1 base and J by 6 bases, and 12 bases separated the two germline ends. The CDR3 runs 14 residues. CDR1 is SEHNR, CDR2 FQNEAQ, per germline (reference sequence). Written as DNA, the CDR3 is TGTGCCAGCAGCTTAGGCCGGGTGTTGGCTGAAGCTTTCTTT. Protein sequence: CASSLGRVLAEAFF.

The V gene is TRBV23-1, the J gene TRBJ2-7; a weak D match, TRBD2 (6 bases). TRBV23-1 is designated an ORF whose function remains uncertain. The CDR3 is 15 residues long. V shed 0 bases and J shed 4 bases, with 13 bases lying between them. The CDR3 DNA sequence: TGCGCCAGCAGTCAATCGGGGCCAGGAGGGTACGAGCAGTACTTC. Encoded protein: CASSQSGPGGYEQYF.

The V call is TRBV7-9, the J call TRBJ2-1; tentatively, D is TRBD1 (5 bases). The CDR3 is made up of 18 amino acids. CDR1 SEHNR and CDR2 FQNEAQ come from the germline V gene (reference sequence). Trimming removed 5 bases from V and 5 bases from J, with 25 bases in between. The CDR3 loop is CASSPLKRGMTYDNEQFF. The CDR3 DNA is TGTGCCAGCAGCCCACTCAAAAGGGGAATGACTTATGACAATGAGCAGTTCTTC.

This chain uses TRBV4-2 with TRBJ1-2; possibly TRBD1 for D (5 bases). The V gene's germline CDR1 is LGHNA and CDR2 YNFKEQ. This CDR3 has 15 residues. V was pared by 3 bases and J by 2 bases, with 13 bases between. CDR3 DNA: TGTGCCAGCAGCCAGATTCAAGACAGCAACTATGGCTACACCTTC. It specifies CASSQIQDSNYGYTF.

The gene calls are TRBV27 and TRBJ2-1, with D perhaps matching TRBD1 (6 bases). The V end was cut by 2 bases, the J end by 1 base, with 15 bases between. CDR1 and CDR2 (germline): MNHEY, SMNVEV (reference sequence). The CDR3 runs 17 residues. The CDR3 loop reads CASSLSRGGQSYNEQFF. The CDR3 nucleotides are TGTGCCAGCAGTTTAAGCAGGGGCGGCCAGTCCTACAATGAGCAGTTCTTC.

This chain links TRBV10-3 with TRBJ2-1; TRBD2 aligns across 10 bases. Germline V lookup: CDR1 ENHRY, CDR2 SYGVKD. After removal of 7 bases from V and 8 bases from J, the junction contained 8 bases not matched to a gene. The CDR3 has 14 amino acids. The CDR3 bases are TGTGCCATCAAAAAGGCTAGCGGGAGAGATGAGCAGTTCTTC. Protein sequence: CAIKKASGRDEQFF.

The gene calls are TRBV7-2 and TRBJ2-5; TRBD2 matches at 8 bases. This CDR3 contains 15 residues. Germline trimming cut 7 bases from V and 5 bases from J; bases unmatched to any gene: 12. CDR1 is SGHTA, CDR2 FQGNSA, per germline. The CDR3 is CASIRGAGVEETQYF. The CDR3 nucleotides are TGTGCCAGCATTAGGGGAGCGGGAGTTGAGGAGACCCAGTACTTC.

The chain links TRBV5-1 to TRBJ1-1, with TRBD1 identical over 7 bases. V lost 3 bases, J lost 4 bases, and 12 bases stayed unmatched. The V gene's germline CDR1 is SGHRS and CDR2 YFSETQ. This CDR3 region has 16 residues. The DNA of the CDR3 is TGCGCCAGCAGCTGGCGGAGGGGGCAGGCTCTCACTGAAGCTTTCTTT. This gives the protein CASSWRRGQALTEAFF.

The chain couples TRBV6-5 to TRBJ2-2; no definite D call. CDR1 and CDR2 from the germline V gene are MNHEY and SVGAGI. The CDR3 consists of 15 residues. Trimming cost V 7 bases and J 2 bases, with 14 bases left between them. CDR3 DNA: TGTGCCAGCATCCGAAGCCAGGTTAACACCGGGGAGCTGTTTTTT. Encoded protein: CASIRSQVNTGELFF.